The text below deals with one T cell receptor beta chain. The source of the sample is a study of blood T cell repertoires in COVID-19. The wider study: The analysed material was cDNA or gDNA that came from T cells, B-cell-depleted T cells, or PBMCs.

Per the germline V gene, CDR1 is SNHLY and CDR2 is FYNNEI. The CDR3 covers 14 residues. The V end was cut by 6 bases, the J end by 6 bases, with 18 bases between. Assay: immunoSEQ multiplex PCR; the TCRdb copy retains only in-frame clones and omits some. The table includes 30,000 to 40,000 clones, just over 85% detected once. The chain recombines TRBV2 with TRBJ2-7, with D possibly being TRBD1 (6 bases). The TCR was taken from a woman aged 80 or over with active or convalescent COVID-19. The sample comprised peripheral blood. CDR3 loop: CASRPLRGSAEQYF. For the CDR3, the DNA is TGTGCCAGCAGGCCCCTCAGGGGCTCCGCCGAGCAGTACTTC.